This record covers a single T cell receptor beta chain. The data were taken from a study of blood T cell repertoires in COVID-19. Overall study context: The United States, Italy and Spain provided the acute and convalescent COVID-19 samples. Sample material is recorded as cDNA or gDNA derived from T cells, B-cell-depleted T cells, or PBMCs.

The CDR3 consists of 15 residues. The germline V gene encodes CDR1 MNHNS and CDR2 SASEGT. V shed 1 base and J shed 5 bases, with 9 bases lying between them. Per the original methods: Amplification with reference gene primers provided the estimates of nucleated cell counts. Produced via immunoSEQ multiplex PCR; TCRdb's table is partial and in-frame only. V and J calls plus clone size are reproduced from that table; the DNA served to infer D and trimming. The table shows roughly 87,000 clones, with less than 80% occurring only once. This chain joins TRBV6-1 and TRBJ1-6; no clear D gene. The sequencing sample was made of peripheral blood. The receptor's source is a woman in her forties or fifties with acute or convalescent COVID-19. The CDR3 DNA sequence: TGTGCCAGCAGTGAAGACCCCACGGATAATTCACCCCTCCACTTT. Translated, it gives CASSEDPTDNSPLHF.